These 15 T cell receptor beta chains originate from one sample sequenced in a study of blood T cell repertoires in COVID-19. Repertoires were generated with immunoSEQ multiplex PCR, while TCRdb's copy carries only in-frame clones and drops some. The repertoire includes roughly 360,000 clones, roughly 86% of them detected once, and 1.1% sits in the top ten. The sequenced sample consisted of peripheral blood. Receptor source: a human donor with acute or convalescent COVID-19. The donor label of this sample is uncertain.

This clone was counted a single time. The rearrangement links TRBV5-1 to TRBJ1-1; D is unresolved. This CDR3 has 14 amino acids. Trimming pared 4 bases from V and 1 base from J, leaving 11 bases between. The germline CDR1 and CDR2 sequences are SGHRS and YFSETQ. The CDR3 region is CASSGGMGNTEAFF. Here the CDR3 DNA reads TGCGCCAGCAGCGGAGGGATGGGGAACACTGAAGCTTTCTTT.

J is TRBJ1-5 and V is TRBV11-2; D unclear. The CDR3 spans 16 residues. V lost 10 bases and J lost 2, with 21 bases in between. Looked up from germline, CDR1 is SGHAT and CDR2 is FQNNGV. CDR3 nucleotide sequence: TGTGCCATCTTCTACCAGGCGGGAGGGCGCAATCAGCCCCAGCATTTT. Translating gives CAIFYQAGGRNQPQHF.

The V gene is TRBV2, the J gene TRBJ2-1, with 10 bases aligning to TRBD1. The CDR3 runs to 14 residues. The ends lost 4 bases at V and 6 bases at J; junction bases unmatched: 3. The germline V gene encodes CDR1 SNHLY and CDR2 FYNNEI. The CDR3 here is CASSAGQGVNEQFF. DNA for the CDR3: TGTGCCAGCAGTGCAGGACAGGGGGTCAATGAGCAGTTCTTC. The variable domain in full, completed from reference TRBV2 and TRBJ2-1, reads EPEVTQTPSHQVTQMGQEVILRCVPISNHLYFYWYRQILGQKVEFLVSFYNNEISEKSEIFDDQFSVERPDGSNFTLKIRSTKLEDSAMYFCASSAGQGVNEQFFGPGTRLTVL.

The chain is built from TRBV6-5 and TRBJ1-5; TRBD1 matches 12 bases. The V gene end was trimmed by 7 bases and the J gene end by 5 bases; junction bases not matched to a gene: 6. The CDR3 runs to 15 residues. Germline V gene sequence: CDR1 MNHEY, CDR2 SVGAGI. The CDR3: CASKGDRGPYQPQHF. DNA for the CDR3: TGTGCCAGCAAGGGGGACAGGGGGCCGTATCAGCCCCAGCATTTT.

V gene TRBV5-8 combines with J gene TRBJ2-2, with D tentatively TRBD1 (5 bases). CDR3 length equals 15 residues. Trimming took off 5 bases at V and 1 base at J, with 12 bases between the two ends. The germline V gene encodes CDR1 SGHTS and CDR2 YDEGEE. CDR3 residues: CASRQDRLNTGELFF. The CDR3 DNA sequence: TGTGCCAGCAGGCAAGACAGACTGAACACCGGGGAGCTGTTTTTT.

The rearrangement links TRBV10-2 to TRBJ1-2, with 7 bases lining up with TRBD1. J lost 7 bases, V lost 3 bases, and 8 bases had no gene match. The CDR3 covers 14 residues. CDR1 and CDR2 from the germline V gene are WSHSY and SAAADI. CDR3 nucleotides: TGCGCCAGCAGTGAAATGAGGGGGCGCAGTGGCTACACCTTC. It is translated as CASSEMRGRSGYTF.

A remark on this clone: Here the CDR3 omits its conserved ending phenylalanine or tryptophan, so a read error is the likely source. This chain links TRBV6-5 with TRBJ1-2; D may be TRBD1 (6 bases). Germline lookup yields CDR1 MNHEY and CDR2 SVGAGI. The CDR3 covers 14 residues. V shed 5 bases and J shed 0 bases, with 10 bases lying between them. CDR3 sequence: CASSLTGTNYGYTL. In nucleotides, the CDR3 is TGTGCCAGCAGTCTAACAGGGACTAACTATGGCTACACCCTC.

The V and J genes are TRBV5-1 and TRBJ2-3; maybe TRBD1 (6 bases). The V and J ends lost 6 bases and 6 bases respectively, with 17 bases between them. The CDR3 covers 14 residues. Germline assignment: CDR1 SGHRS and CDR2 YFSETQ. The CDR3 loop is CASNGGAISDTQYF. The CDR3 DNA sequence: TGCGCCAGCAATGGGGGCGCGATATCTGATACGCAGTATTTT.

The chain links TRBV3-1 (or the pseudogene TRBV3-2) to TRBJ1-5; no reliable D call. The V gene lost 4 bases and the J gene lost 0 bases, with 16 bases spanning the gap. The CDR3 runs 17 residues. From germline, CDR1 is LGHDT and CDR2 YNNKEL (reference sequence). This CDR3 reads CASSLSAGLGSNQPQHF. In nucleotides, the CDR3 is TGTGCCAGCAGCCTGAGTGCAGGATTGGGTAGCAATCAGCCCCAGCATTTT.

CDR3 in amino acids: CSVDKSGGVKTQYF. CDR3 DNA: TGCAGCGTTGATAAGTCAGGGGGTGTGAAGACCCAGTACTTC. The chain recombines TRBV29-1 with TRBJ2-5, with 7 bases lining up with TRBD1. The CDR3 covers 14 residues. CDR1 and CDR2 (germline): SQVTM, ANQGSEA. Trimming cost V 3 bases and J 6 bases; bases outside gene matches: 10.

The gene calls are TRBV7-6 and TRBJ2-3, with 9 bases lining up with TRBD1. V trimming: 1 base; J trimming: 2 bases; junction bases outside the gene matches: 4. The CDR3 contains 16 residues. The V gene's germline CDR1 is SGHVS and CDR2 FNYEAQ. CDR3 sequence (DNA): TGTGCCAGCAGCTTAGTTTGGACAGGGGCCACAGATACGCAGTATTTT. It specifies CASSLVWTGATDTQYF. Based on the CDR3 plus reference TRBV7-6 and TRBJ2-3, the full variable domain is GAGVSQSPRYKVTKRGQDVALRCDPISGHVSLYWYRQALGQGPEFLTYFNYEAQQDKSGLPNDRFSAERPEGSISTLTIQRTEQRDSAMYRCASSLVWTGATDTQYFGPGTRLTVL.

The chain couples TRBV30 to TRBJ1-5; tentative D call: TRBD1 (5 bases). V lost 1 base to trimming and J lost 7 bases, with 20 bases between them. Germline V CDR1 and CDR2: GTSNPN, SVGIG (reference sequence). This CDR3 region has 16 residues. Written as DNA, the CDR3 is TGTGCCTGGAGTGGGGACTCTCACTCGGCGGGGCAGCCCCAGCATTTT. Translation gives CAWSGDSHSAGQPQHF.

This clone showed up just once. The chain links TRBV18 to TRBJ2-1; 8 positions match TRBD1. Germline CDR1 and CDR2: KGHSH and LQKENI. J gave up 3 bases and V 3 bases, and 1 base lay outside the gene matches. The CDR3 spans 14 residues. CDR3: CASSPTGVYNEQFF. The CDR3 nucleotides read TGTGCCAGCTCACCGACAGGGGTCTACAATGAGCAGTTCTTC.

This clone was recorded a few times. The gene calls are TRBV5-8 and TRBJ2-1; 10 bases fit TRBD2. The CDR3 is 15 amino acids. Trimming cost V 3 bases and J 4 bases; bases outside gene matches: 4. Germline assignment: CDR1 SGHTS and CDR2 YDEGEE. The CDR3 protein is CASSSGLAAYNEQFF. The CDR3, as DNA: TGTGCCAGCAGCTCTGGACTAGCGGCGTACAATGAGCAGTTCTTC. Full variable domain (outside the CDR3, taken from reference TRBV5-8 and TRBJ2-1): EAGVTQSPTHLIKTRGQQATLRCSPISGHTSVYWYQQALGLGLQFLLWYDEGEERNRGNFPPRFSGRQFPNYSSELNVNALELEDSALYLCASSSGLAAYNEQFFGPGTRLTVL.

This chain connects TRBV5-5 to TRBJ1-5; TRBD1 might be the D (6 bases). The V end lost 5 bases, the J end lost 7 bases, and 13 bases lay between the germline ends. Germline CDR1 is SGHKS and CDR2 is YYEKEE (reference sequence). The CDR3 runs to 13 residues. For the CDR3, the DNA is TGTGCCAGCAGTGTAGGGGGTGGACAGCCCCAGCATTTT. Its protein product is CASSVGGGQPQHF.